Following are 5 T cell receptor beta chains from one sample sequenced in a study of blood T cell repertoires in COVID-19. Assay used: immunoSEQ multiplex PCR; TCRdb lists only in-frame clones, some missing. The sample holds a few hundred thousand clones, more than 85% seen once. Sequencing input: peripheral blood. Receptors were obtained from a man aged 25 to 45 with acute or convalescent COVID-19.

The rearrangement uses TRBV7-2 and TRBJ1-6, with TRBD1 matching 7 bases. The CDR3 spans 15 residues. The germline CDR1 and CDR2 sequences are SGHTA and FQGNSA. J lost 3 bases, V lost 6 bases, and 5 bases had no gene match. The CDR3 reads CASSGTAFYNSPLHF. The DNA of the CDR3 is TGTGCCAGCAGTGGGACAGCCTTCTATAATTCACCCCTCCACTTT. Together with reference TRBV7-2 and TRBJ1-6, the CDR3 gives the full variable domain: GAGVSQSPSNKVTEKGKDVELRCDPISGHTALYWYRQSLGQGLEFLIYFQGNSAPDKSGLPSDRFSAERTGGSVSTLTIQRTQQEDSAVYLCASSGTAFYNSPLHFGNGTRLTVT.

The chain is built from TRBV7-9 and TRBJ1-3; D gene unclear. Trimming took off 4 bases at V and 0 bases at J, with 10 bases between the two ends. The germline V gene has CDR1 SEHNR and CDR2 FQNEAQ (reference sequence). This CDR3 region has 15 residues. The CDR3, as DNA: TGTGCCAGCAGCTCCAACAGAGCCTCTGGAAACACCATATATTTT. It specifies CASSSNRASGNTIYF. The complete variable domain, with remaining parts taken from reference TRBV7-9 and TRBJ1-3, reads DTGVSQNPRHKITKRGQNVTFRCDPISEHNRLYWYRQTLGQGPEFLTYFQNEAQLEKSRLLSDRFSAERPKGSFSTLEIQRTEQGDSAMYLCASSSNRASGNTIYFGEGSWLTVV.

This chain connects TRBV5-4 to TRBJ2-7, with 7 bases matching TRBD1. CDR1 and CDR2 (germline): SGHNT, YYREEE (reference sequence). With V trimmed by 4 bases and J by 0 bases, 7 bases remained unmatched. This CDR3 is 15 amino acids long. The CDR3 nucleotides are TGTGCCAGCAGCCGGGACAGAAGCTCCTCCTACGAGCAGTACTTC. This gives the protein CASSRDRSSSYEQYF.

The chain employs TRBV27 and TRBJ1-5; 8 bases agree with TRBD1. The CDR3 has 16 residues. The V and J ends lost 6 bases and 6 bases, in that order; junction bases with no gene match: 13. From germline, CDR1 is MNHEY and CDR2 SMNVEV (reference sequence). The CDR3 bases are TGTGCCAGCAGCCCGACAGGGGATCGGTCAGGTCAGCCCCAGCATTTT. It yields the protein CASSPTGDRSGQPQHF.

The rearrangement joins TRBV4-1 to TRBJ2-7; the match to TRBD1 covers 11 bases. The trim removed 2 bases at V and 6 bases at J, leaving 6 bases unmatched. This CDR3 has 15 residues. The germline gives CDR1 MGHRA, CDR2 YSYEKL. CDR3 protein: CASSQPGTGGVEQYF. The CDR3 DNA follows: TGCGCCAGCAGCCAACCTGGGACAGGGGGAGTCGAGCAGTACTTC.